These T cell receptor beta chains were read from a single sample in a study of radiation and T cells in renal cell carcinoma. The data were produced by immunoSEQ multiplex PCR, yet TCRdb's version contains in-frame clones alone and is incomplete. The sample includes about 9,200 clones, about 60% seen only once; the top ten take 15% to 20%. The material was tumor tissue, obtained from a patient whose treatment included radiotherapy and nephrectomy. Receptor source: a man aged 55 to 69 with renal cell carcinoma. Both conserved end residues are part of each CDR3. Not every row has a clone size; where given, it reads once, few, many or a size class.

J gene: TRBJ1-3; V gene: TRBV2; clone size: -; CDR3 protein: CASSEGDSAGNTIYF
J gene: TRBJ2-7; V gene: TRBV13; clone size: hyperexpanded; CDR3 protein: CASSSRDRVSYEQYF
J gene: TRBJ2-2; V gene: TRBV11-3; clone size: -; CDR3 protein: CASSQDQSNTGELFF
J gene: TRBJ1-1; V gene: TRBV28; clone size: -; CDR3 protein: CASGVLGAASEAFF
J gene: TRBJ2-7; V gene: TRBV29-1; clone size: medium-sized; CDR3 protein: CSVSRGGSYEQYF
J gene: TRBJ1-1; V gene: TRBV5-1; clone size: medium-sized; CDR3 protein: CASSLDWRGTLNTDVAFF
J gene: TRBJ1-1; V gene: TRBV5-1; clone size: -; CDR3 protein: CASSPAQARNTEAFF
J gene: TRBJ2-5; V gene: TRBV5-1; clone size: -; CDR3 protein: CASSLIGGRTGSLVETQYF
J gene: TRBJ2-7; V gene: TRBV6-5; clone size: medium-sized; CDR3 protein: CASKSPHGAVYEQYF
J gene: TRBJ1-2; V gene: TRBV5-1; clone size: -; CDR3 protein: CASSTTGGNYGYTF
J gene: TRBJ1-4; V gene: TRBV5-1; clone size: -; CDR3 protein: CASSFLQGDEKLFF
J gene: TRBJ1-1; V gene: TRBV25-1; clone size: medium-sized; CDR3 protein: CASSEGVRAFF
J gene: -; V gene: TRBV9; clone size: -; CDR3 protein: CASSVRTESSYEQYF
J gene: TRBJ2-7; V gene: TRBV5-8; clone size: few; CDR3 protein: CASSLIGKSGEQYF
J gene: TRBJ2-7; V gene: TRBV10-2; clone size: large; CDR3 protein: CASSESRTSGVYEQYF
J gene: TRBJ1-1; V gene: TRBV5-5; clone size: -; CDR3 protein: CASSSPGQGRMNTEAFF
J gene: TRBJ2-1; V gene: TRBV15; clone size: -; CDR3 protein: CATSRGPQARWEQFF
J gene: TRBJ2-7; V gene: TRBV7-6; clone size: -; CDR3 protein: CASSLEGSGSYEQYF
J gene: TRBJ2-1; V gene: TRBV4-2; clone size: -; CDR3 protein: CASSQVRGRGSYNEQFF
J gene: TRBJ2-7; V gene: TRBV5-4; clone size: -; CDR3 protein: CASSMDGNEQYF
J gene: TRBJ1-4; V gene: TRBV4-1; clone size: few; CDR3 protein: CASSQGGWAGEKLFF
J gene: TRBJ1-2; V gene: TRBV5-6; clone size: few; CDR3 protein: CASSFYPGQGKGYTF
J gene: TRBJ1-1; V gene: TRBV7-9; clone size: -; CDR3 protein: CASSLSGQGGTEAFF
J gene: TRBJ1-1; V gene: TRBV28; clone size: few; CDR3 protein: CASSSSDRGDTEAFF
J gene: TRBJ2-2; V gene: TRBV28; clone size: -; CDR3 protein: CASSTGGTATGELFF
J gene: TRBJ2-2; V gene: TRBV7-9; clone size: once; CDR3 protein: CASSLESGNTGELFF
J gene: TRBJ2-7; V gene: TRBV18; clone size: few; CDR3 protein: CASSPGQVYEQYF
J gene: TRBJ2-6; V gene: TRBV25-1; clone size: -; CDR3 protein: CASSAQGSGANVLTF
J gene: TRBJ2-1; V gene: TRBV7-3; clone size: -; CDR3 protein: CASSLNAGRAGDEQFF
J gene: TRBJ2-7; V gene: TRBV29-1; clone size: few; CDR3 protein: CTEGKPSGAYEQYF
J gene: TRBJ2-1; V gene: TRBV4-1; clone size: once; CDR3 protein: CASSATGGSYNEQFF
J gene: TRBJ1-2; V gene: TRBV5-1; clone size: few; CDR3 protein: CASSLERGRGGGYTF
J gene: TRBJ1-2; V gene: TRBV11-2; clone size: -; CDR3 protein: CASSTRQTDGYTF
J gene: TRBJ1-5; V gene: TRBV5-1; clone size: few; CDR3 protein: CASSLDGQPQHF
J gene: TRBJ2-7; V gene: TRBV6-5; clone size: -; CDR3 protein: CASSRTSWAYEQYF
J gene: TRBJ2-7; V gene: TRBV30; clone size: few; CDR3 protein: CAWSGGSYYEQYF
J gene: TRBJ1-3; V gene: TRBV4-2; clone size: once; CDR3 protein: CASSQDLGGSGNTIYF
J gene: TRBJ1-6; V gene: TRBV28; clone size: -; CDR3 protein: CASKPPGQGTTNSPLHF
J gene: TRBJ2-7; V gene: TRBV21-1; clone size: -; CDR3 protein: CASSKLPYRGEQYF
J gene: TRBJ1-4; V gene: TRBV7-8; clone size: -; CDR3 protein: CASSFGTGRGEKLFF
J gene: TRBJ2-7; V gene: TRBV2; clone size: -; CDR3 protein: CASSSRDRVSYEQYF
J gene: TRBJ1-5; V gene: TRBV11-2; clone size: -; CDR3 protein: CASSFGIGSNQPQHF
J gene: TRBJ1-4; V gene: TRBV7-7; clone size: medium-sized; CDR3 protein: CASSSARDGKLFF
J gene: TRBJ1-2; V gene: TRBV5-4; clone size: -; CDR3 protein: CASSSPGLDGYTF
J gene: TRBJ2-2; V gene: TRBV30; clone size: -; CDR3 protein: CAWGTGNTGELFF
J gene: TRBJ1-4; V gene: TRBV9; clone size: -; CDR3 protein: CASSVGPAGGRNEKLFF
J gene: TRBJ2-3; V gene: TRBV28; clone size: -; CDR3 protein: CASSLRAPSASDTQYF
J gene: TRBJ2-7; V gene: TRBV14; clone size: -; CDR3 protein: CASSLEGGEQYF
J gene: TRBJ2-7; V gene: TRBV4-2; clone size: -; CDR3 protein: CASSQGLSPLYEQYF
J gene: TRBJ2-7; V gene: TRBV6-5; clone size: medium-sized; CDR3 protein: CASSYSGGGEAEQYF
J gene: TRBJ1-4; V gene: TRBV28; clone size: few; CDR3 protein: CASSFDSYGRSEKLFF